Each of the 13 T cell receptor beta chains below was sequenced from the same sample in a study of neoadjuvant nivolumab and ipilimumab in lung cancer. The assay was immunoSEQ multiplex PCR, and TCRdb's table has in-frame clones only and misses some. The sample lists about 15,000 clones, 65% to 85% occurring once. The input for sequencing was tumor tissue, taken after neoadjuvant nivolumab, alone or with ipilimumab, at or shortly before surgery. The source of these receptors is an adult with non-small cell lung cancer.

This clone was seen a handful of times. This chain joins TRBV19 and TRBJ1-5; D ambiguous. CDR1 is LNHDA and CDR2 is SQIVND in the germline V gene (reference sequence). The CDR3 consists of 15 residues. V lost 5 bases and J 3 bases, leaving 14 bases between the germline ends. CDR3 amino acids: CASSFSRANNQPQHF. Written as DNA, the CDR3 is TGTGCCAGTAGTTTCAGCCGTGCTAACAATCAGCCCCAGCATTTT.

This sequence joins TRBV6-1 and TRBJ1-1; TRBD1 might be the D (5 bases). The CDR3 extends over 11 amino acids. The V end lost 5 bases, the J end lost 11 bases, and 12 bases lay between the germline ends. Germline CDR1 and CDR2: MNHNS and SASEGT. As DNA, the CDR3 is TGTGCCAGCAGTTACAAGGGGACGGCTTTCTTT. It translates to CASSYKGTAFF.

The chain carries TRBV7-2 and TRBJ2-7; D unclear. The CDR3 spans 16 residues. Per the germline V gene, CDR1 is SGHTA and CDR2 is FQGNSA. V lost 1 base, J lost 1 base, and 14 bases lay in between. CDR3 bases: TGTGCCAGCAGCTTAGAAGCTCCGTCCCATTCCTACGAGCAGTACTTC. Translating gives CASSLEAPSHSYEQYF.

The chain carries TRBV19 and TRBJ1-5; the D is unclear. This CDR3 is built from 15 residues. V was pared by 0 bases and J by 5 bases, with 11 bases between. Germline CDR1 reads LNHDA; CDR2 reads SQIVND (reference sequence). CDR3 sequence reads: CASSIDLGRDQPQHF. The CDR3 region has the DNA TGTGCCAGTAGTATAGACCTCGGGAGGGATCAGCCCCAGCATTTT.

The rearrangement joins TRBV5-5 to TRBJ2-7, with D possibly TRBD2 on 5 matching bases. Between the trimmed V and J ends, which lost 7 bases and 2 bases, there was a span of 19 bases. This CDR3 has 15 amino acids. Germline-derived CDR1 and CDR2 are SGHKS and YYEKEE (reference sequence). This chain's CDR3 is CASVSDLLPPYEQYF. The CDR3, as DNA: TGTGCCAGCGTTTCGGACTTACTTCCTCCCTACGAGCAGTACTTC.

The gene calls are TRBV11-3 and TRBJ2-1, with D possibly matching TRBD1 (5 bases). The CDR3 is 16 residues long. V gave up 5 bases and J gave up 5 bases, with 19 bases separating them. Germline values: CDR1 SGHNT, CDR2 YENEEA. The CDR3 sequence: CASSEAADTTNNEQFF. The CDR3 nucleotides are TGTGCCAGCAGCGAGGCGGCGGACACAACAAACAATGAGCAGTTCTTC. The complete variable domain, with remaining parts taken from reference TRBV11-3 and TRBJ2-1, reads EAGVVQSPRYKIIEKKQPVAFWCNPISGHNTLYWYLQNLGQGPELLIRYENEEAVDDSQLPKDRFSAERLKGVDSTLKIQPAELGDSAVYLCASSEAADTTNNEQFFGPGTRLTVL.

The chain has TRBV7-8 and TRBJ2-2, with 7 bases matching TRBD1. This CDR3 contains 16 residues. The germline CDR1 and CDR2 sequences are SGHVS and FQNEAQ. Trimming at V came to 7 bases and at J to 3 bases, leaving 11 bases not matched to a gene. The CDR3 loop reads CASIRGGSTHTGELFF. The CDR3 DNA reads as TGTGCCAGCATCAGAGGGGGCAGTACGCACACCGGGGAGCTGTTTTTT. Drawing the rest from reference TRBV7-8 and TRBJ2-2, the complete variable domain is GAGVSQSPRYKVAKRGQDVALRCDPISGHVSLFWYQQALGQGPEFLTYFQNEAQLDKSGLPSDRFFAERPEGSVSTLKIQRTQQEDSAVYLCASIRGGSTHTGELFFGEGSRLTVL.

The V gene is TRBV7-2, the J gene TRBJ2-7; D is uncertain. Germline CDR1 reads SGHTA; CDR2 reads FQGNSA. This CDR3 contains 14 residues. V lost 0 bases, J lost 6 bases, and 12 bases lay in between. The CDR3 DNA is TGTGCCAGCAGCTTAGCGCGTGGTATGCTCGAGCAGTACTTC. As protein: CASSLARGMLEQYF. Filled out from reference TRBV7-2 and TRBJ2-7, the complete variable domain reads GAGVSQSPSNKVTEKGKDVELRCDPISGHTALYWYRQSLGQGLEFLIYFQGNSAPDKSGLPSDRFSAERTGGSVSTLTIQRTQQEDSAVYLCASSLARGMLEQYFGPGTRLTVT.

The chain links TRBV5-1 to TRBJ1-3, with D possibly matching TRBD1 (6 bases). Trimming removed 4 bases from V and 3 bases from J, with 14 bases in between. The germline V gene has CDR1 SGHRS and CDR2 YFSETQ. The CDR3 length is 15 residues. This chain's CDR3 is CASSPTGGDGNTIYF. CDR3 nucleotide sequence: TGCGCCAGCAGCCCGACAGGAGGCGATGGAAACACCATATATTTT.

The chain is built from TRBV7-3 and TRBJ2-3, with a possible D match to TRBD2 (7 bases). The CDR3 has 15 residues. Trimming stripped 8 bases from V and 0 bases from J, with 15 bases between. Germline CDR1 reads SGHTA; CDR2 reads FQGTGA. The CDR3 spells CASGVAGASTDTQYF. The CDR3 DNA reads as TGTGCCAGCGGTGTCGCGGGGGCTAGCACAGATACGCAGTATTTT.

The chain recombines TRBV9 with TRBJ2-2; D is perhaps TRBD2 (6 bases). Germline-derived CDR1 and CDR2 are SGDLS and YYNGEE. V was shortened by 5 bases and J by 5 bases, with 16 bases between the two germline ends. The CDR3 consists of 15 residues. CDR3 in DNA: TGTGCCAGCAGAAGGGCTAGCGTTAAAACCGGGGAGCTGTTTTTT. This gives the protein CASRRASVKTGELFF.

The chain couples TRBV7-3 to TRBJ1-1; D uncertain. In germline, CDR1 is SGHTA, CDR2 FQGTGA. Deletions cut 0 bases from V and 5 bases from J, with 7 bases between. The CDR3 has 13 residues. CDR3 sequence reads: CASSLTGGTEAFF. CDR3 coding DNA: TGTGCCAGCAGCTTAACGGGTGGGACTGAAGCTTTCTTT.

The chain joins TRBV7-6 to TRBJ1-1; tentatively, D is TRBD1 (5 bases). Per germline, CDR1 SGHVS and CDR2 FNYEAQ. The CDR3 extends over 16 amino acids. Trimming cost V 0 bases and J 3 bases, with 14 bases left between them. In DNA, the CDR3 is TGTGCCAGCAGCTTAGCGAACGGGGCCCGGGACACTGAAGCTTTCTTT. Protein: CASSLANGARDTEAFF.